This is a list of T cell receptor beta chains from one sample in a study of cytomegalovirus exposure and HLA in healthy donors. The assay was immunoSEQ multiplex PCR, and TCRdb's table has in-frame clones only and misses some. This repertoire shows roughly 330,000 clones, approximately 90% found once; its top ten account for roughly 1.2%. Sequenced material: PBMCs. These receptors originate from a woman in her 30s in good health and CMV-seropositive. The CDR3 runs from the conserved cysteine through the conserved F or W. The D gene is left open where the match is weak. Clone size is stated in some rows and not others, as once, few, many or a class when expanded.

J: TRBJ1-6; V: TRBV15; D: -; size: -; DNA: TGTGCCACCAGCAGTTCGCGGGGGCTCGATTCACCCCTCCACTTT; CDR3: CATSSSRGLDSPLHF
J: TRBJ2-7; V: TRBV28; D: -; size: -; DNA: TGTGCCAGCAGTTCCTGGGACACTAGTTGGTCCTACGAGCAGTACTTC; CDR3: CASSSWDTSWSYEQYF
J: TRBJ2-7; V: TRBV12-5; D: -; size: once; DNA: TGTGCTAGTGGTCAGCGTAATCAGGACTACGTTGTAGTTGTCTACGAGCAGTACTTC; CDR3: CASGQRNQDYVVVVYEQYF
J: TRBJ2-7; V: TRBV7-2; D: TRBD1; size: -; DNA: TGTGCCAGCAGCTTGGGGCAGGGGGAATACGAGCAGTACTTC; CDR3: CASSLGQGEYEQYF
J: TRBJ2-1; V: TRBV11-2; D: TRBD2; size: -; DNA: TGTGCCAGCAGCTTAGCGGGGGGTAGTTACAATGAGCAGTTCTTC; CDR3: CASSLAGGSYNEQFF
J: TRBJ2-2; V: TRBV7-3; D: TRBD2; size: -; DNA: TGTGCCAGCAGCTTAAGTTCTAGCGGGAGTACCGGGGAGCTGTTTTTT; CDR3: CASSLSSSGSTGELFF
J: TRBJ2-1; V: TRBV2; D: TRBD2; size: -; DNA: TGTGCCAGCAGTGAGTTGACTAGCGGGAGGGGCGATGAGCAGTTCTTC; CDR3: CASSELTSGRGDEQFF
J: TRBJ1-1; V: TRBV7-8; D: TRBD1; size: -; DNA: TGTGCCAGCAGCCGGACAGGGGCATACACTGAAGCTTTCTTT; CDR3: CASSRTGAYTEAFF
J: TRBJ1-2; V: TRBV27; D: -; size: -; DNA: TGTGCCAGCAGTTTATCGATGGGGGGGAAGGGTGGCTACACCTTC; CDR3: CASSLSMGGKGGYTF
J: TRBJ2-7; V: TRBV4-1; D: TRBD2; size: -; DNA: TGCGCCAGCAGCCAATCCCCCTCGGGACTAGCGGGCTCCTCTTCCTACGAGCAGTACTTC; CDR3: CASSQSPSGLAGSSSYEQYF
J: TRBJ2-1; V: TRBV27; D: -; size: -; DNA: TGTGCCAGCAGTCGCCAGGGAGGTGCATACAATGAGCAGTTCTTC; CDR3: CASSRQGGAYNEQFF
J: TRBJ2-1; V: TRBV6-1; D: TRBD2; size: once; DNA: TGTGCCAGCAGTGTACTAGCGGGCGACTTATACAATGAGCAGTTCTTC; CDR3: CASSVLAGDLYNEQFF
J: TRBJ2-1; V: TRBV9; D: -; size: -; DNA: TGTGCCAGCAGCGTAGTAGGGGGTTCCTACAATGAGCAGTTCTTC; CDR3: CASSVVGGSYNEQFF
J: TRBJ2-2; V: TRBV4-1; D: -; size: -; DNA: TGCGCCAGCAGCCTGGACTGGTCACTCACCGGGGAGCTGTTTTTT; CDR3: CASSLDWSLTGELFF
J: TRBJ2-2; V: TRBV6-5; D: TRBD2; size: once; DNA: TGTGCCAGCAGCCCTACTAGCGGGGGATGGGAGCTGTTTTTT; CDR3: CASSPTSGGWELFF
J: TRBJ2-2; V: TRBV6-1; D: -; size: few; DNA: TGTGCCAGCAGTGTGACAACCACCGGGGAGCTGTTTTTT; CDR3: CASSVTTTGELFF
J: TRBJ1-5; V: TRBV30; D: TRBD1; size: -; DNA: TGTGCCTGGAGTGTACGACAGGGGGCTCAGCCCCAGCATTTT; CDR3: CAWSVRQGAQPQHF
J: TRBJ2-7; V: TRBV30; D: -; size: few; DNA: TGTGCCTGGGGAACCTACGAGCAGTACTTC; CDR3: CAWGTYEQYF
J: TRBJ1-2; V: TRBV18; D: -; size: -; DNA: TGTGCCAGCTCTACGGGGACCGAGCCTAACTATGGCTACACCTTC; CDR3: CASSTGTEPNYGYTF
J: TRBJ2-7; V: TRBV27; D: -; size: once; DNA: TGTGCCAGCAGTTTTCACAGCTCGAGCTCCTACGAGCAGTACTTC; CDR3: CASSFHSSSSYEQYF
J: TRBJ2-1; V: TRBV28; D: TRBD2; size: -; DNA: TGTGCCAGCAGTTCCGCTGGGTTGGGACTAGGGCGCAATGAGCAGTTCTTC; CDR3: CASSSAGLGLGRNEQFF
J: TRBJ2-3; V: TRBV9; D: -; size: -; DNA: TGTGCCAGCAGCGTCGAGGGGCTCCGCACAGATACGCAGTATTTT; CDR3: CASSVEGLRTDTQYF
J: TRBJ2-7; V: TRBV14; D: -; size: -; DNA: TGTGCCAGCAGCCAAGAGCTGTGGCGGGGCTACGAGCAGTACTTC; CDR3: CASSQELWRGYEQYF
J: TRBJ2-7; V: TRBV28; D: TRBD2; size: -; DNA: TGTGCCAGCAGAGCCGGGACTAGCGACTCCTACGAGCAGTACTTC; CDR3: CASRAGTSDSYEQYF
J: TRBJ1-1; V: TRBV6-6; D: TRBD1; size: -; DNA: TGTGCCAGCAGTTTCCCGGGACAGACGATGAACACTGAAGCTTTCTTT; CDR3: CASSFPGQTMNTEAFF
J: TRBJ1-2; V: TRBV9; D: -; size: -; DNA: TGTGCCAGCAGCGTAGGGACAGACTATGGCTACACCTTC; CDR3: CASSVGTDYGYTF
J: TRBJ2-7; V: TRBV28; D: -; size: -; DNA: TGTGCCAGCAGGAAGTTTTCCTACGAGCAGTACTTC; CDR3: CASRKFSYEQYF
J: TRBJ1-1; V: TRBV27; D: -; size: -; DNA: TGTGCCAGCAGTTTATCCCCCATGGGGGTTTTCACTGAAGCTTTCTTT; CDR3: CASSLSPMGVFTEAFF
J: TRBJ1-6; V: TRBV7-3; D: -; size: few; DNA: TGTGCCAGCAGCTTTAGGGGGGATTCACCCCTCCACTTT; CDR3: CASSFRGDSPLHF
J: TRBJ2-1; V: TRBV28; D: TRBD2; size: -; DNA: TGTGCCAGCAATAGCGGGGGGCACAATGAGCAGTTCTTC; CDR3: CASNSGGHNEQFF
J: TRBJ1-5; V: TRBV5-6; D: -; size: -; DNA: TGTGCCAGCAGCTTGCGTCCTGGGTTTATGAGCAATCAGCCCCAGCATTTT; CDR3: CASSLRPGFMSNQPQHF
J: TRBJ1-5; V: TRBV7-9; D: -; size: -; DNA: TGTGCCAGCAGCGTGGGAGGAAGCAATCAGCCCCAGCATTTT; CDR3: CASSVGGSNQPQHF
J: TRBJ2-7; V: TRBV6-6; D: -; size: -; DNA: TGTGCCAGCAGCCCCCTCGGGTACGAGCAGTACTTC; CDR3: CASSPLGYEQYF
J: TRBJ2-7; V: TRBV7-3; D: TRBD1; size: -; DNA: TGTGCCAGCAGCTTACAGGGGGCCCTAACCTACGAGCAGTACTTC; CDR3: CASSLQGALTYEQYF
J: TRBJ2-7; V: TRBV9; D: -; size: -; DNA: TGTGCCAGCAGCGTAGTAGGGGACTTCTACGAGCAGTACTTC; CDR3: CASSVVGDFYEQYF
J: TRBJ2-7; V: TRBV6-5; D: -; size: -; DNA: TGTGCCAGCAGAGACAGCATCGCCTACGAGCAGTACTTC; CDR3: CASRDSIAYEQYF
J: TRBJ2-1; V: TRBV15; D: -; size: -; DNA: TGTGCCACCAGCAGAGATAGGGGGGGCGTGGGTGTCGGCAATGAGCAGTTCTTC; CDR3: CATSRDRGGVGVGNEQFF
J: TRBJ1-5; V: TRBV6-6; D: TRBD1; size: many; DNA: TGTGCCAGCACCCAGACAGGGAACCAGCCCCAGCATTTT; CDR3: CASTQTGNQPQHF
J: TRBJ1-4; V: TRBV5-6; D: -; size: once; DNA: TGTGCCAGCAGCTCTACAGGGTTGAGTGGAGAAAAACTGTTTTTT; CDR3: CASSSTGLSGEKLFF
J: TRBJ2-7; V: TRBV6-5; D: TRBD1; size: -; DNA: TGTGCAGACCGGCGGGGTCGGACAGGGGCCTACGAGCAGTACTTC; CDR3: CADRRGRTGAYEQYF
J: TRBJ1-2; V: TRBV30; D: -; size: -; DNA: TGTGCCTGGAGTGTAGGTGGCTATGGCTACACCTTC; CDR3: CAWSVGGYGYTF
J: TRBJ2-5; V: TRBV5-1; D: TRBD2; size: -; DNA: TGCGCCAGCAGCTTGGAGCTAGCGGGTAACCAAGAGACCCAGTACTTC; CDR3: CASSLELAGNQETQYF
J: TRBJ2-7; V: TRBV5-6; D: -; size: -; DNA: TGTGCCAGCAGCCTCAAGATGGAGCAGTACTTC; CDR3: CASSLKMEQYF
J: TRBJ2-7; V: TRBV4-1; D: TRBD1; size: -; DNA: TGCGCCAGCAGCCACGAAGGGACAGGGGACGAGCAGTACTTC; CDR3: CASSHEGTGDEQYF
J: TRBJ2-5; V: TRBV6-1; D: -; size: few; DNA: TGTGCCAGCAGCCCCCTGCCAACCCAGTACTTC; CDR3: CASSPLPTQYF
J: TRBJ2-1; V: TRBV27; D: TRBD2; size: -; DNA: TGTGCCAGCACCCTTAGCGGGGGTGGTTACAATGAGCAGTTCTTC; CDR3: CASTLSGGGYNEQFF